This T cell receptor (beta chain) was sequenced for a study of blood T cells in healthy people across ages. General study results and limits: Relative to aged donors, long-lived donors carried more naive CD4+ cells and displayed higher diversity. It was held that diversity estimates obtained from one million T cells represented underestimates. The donors' CMV status was not determined, possibly confounding changes in expanded clonotypes.

The donors, aged roughly 6 to 90, were healthy Caucasians from Russia. The CDR3 is made up of 16 amino acids. Per germline, CDR1 SGHTA and CDR2 FQGNSA. Trimming shortened V by 5 bases and J by 4 bases, and 18 bases separated the two germline ends. Sample-barcoded 5' priming and a J-beta primer mix drove a second PCR of roughly 6 to 12 cycles. TCRdb processed the 5' RACE reads anew with MiXCR; each CDR3 protein has one entry. The sample contains 1.5 million or so distinct CDR3 sequences, less than 45% of which appear only once. A word on this clonotype: The antigen is unknown.

The rearrangement links TRBV7-2 to TRBJ2-1, with D perhaps assigned TRBD1 or TRBD2 (5 bases each). This sequence was found in a woman aged 18-29 years in good health. Sequencing was carried out using blood. The CDR3 DNA reads TGTGCCAGCAGCCCCGCCCGGTTGGGGGTATACAATGAGCAGTTCTTC. This sequence encodes CASSPARLGVYNEQFF.